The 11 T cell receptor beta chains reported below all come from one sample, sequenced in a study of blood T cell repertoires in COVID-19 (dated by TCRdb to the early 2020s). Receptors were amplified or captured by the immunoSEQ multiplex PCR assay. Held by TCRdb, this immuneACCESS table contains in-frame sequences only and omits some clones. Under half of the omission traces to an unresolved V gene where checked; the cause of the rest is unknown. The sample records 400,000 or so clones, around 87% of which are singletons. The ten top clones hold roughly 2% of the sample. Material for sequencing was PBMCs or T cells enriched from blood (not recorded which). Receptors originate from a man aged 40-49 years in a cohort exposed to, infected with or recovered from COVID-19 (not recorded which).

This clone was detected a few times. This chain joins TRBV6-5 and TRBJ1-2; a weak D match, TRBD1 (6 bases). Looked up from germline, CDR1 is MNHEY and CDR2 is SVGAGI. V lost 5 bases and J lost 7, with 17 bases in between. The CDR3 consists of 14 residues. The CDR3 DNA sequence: TGTGCCAGCAGTCCACAGGGAGGGTCGGGTGGCTACACCTTC. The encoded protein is CASSPQGGSGGYTF.

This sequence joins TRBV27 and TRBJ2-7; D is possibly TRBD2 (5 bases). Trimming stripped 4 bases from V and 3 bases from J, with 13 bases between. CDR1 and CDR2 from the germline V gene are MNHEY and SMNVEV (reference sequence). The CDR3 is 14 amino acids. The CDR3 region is CASSSGGSNYEQYF. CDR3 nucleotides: TGTGCCAGCAGTTCAGGCGGGTCTAACTACGAGCAGTACTTC.

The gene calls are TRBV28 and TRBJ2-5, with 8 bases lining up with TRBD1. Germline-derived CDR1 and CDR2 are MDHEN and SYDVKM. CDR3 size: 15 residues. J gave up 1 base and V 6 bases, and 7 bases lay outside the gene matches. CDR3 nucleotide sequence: TGTGCCAGCAGCTCAGGGGGCGCGAGCCAAGAGACCCAGTACTTC. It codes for CASSSGGASQETQYF.

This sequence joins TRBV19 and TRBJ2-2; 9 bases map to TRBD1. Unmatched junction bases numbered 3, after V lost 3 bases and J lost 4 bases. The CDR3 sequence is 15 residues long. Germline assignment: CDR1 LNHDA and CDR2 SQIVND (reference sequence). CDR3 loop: CASSIRDRATGELFF. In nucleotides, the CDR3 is TGTGCCAGTAGTATTAGGGACAGGGCCACCGGGGAGCTGTTTTTT.

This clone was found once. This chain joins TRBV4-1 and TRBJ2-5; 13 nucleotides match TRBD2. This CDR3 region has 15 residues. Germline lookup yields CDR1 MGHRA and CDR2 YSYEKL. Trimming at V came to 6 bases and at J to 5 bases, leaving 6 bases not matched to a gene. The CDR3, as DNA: TGCGCCAGCAGTACGGGGACTAGCGGGATTGAGACCCAGTACTTC. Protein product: CASSTGTSGIETQYF.

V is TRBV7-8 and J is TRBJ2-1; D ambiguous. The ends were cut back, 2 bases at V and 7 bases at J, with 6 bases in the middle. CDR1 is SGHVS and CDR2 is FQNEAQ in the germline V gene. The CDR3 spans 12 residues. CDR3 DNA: TGTGCCAGCAGCTTACAGCGTAATGAGCAGTTCTTC. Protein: CASSLQRNEQFF.

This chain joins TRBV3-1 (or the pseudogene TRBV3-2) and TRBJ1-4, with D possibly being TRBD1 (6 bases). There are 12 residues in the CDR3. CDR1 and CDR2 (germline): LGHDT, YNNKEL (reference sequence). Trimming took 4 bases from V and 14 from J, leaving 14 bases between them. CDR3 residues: CASSPGDKGLFF. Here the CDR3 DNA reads TGTGCCAGCAGCCCCGGGGACAAAGGGCTGTTTTTT.

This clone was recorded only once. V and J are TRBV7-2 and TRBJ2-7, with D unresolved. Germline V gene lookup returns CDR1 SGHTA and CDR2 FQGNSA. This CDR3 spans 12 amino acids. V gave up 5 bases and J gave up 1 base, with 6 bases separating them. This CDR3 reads CASSPTSYEQYF. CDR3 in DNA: TGTGCCAGCAGCCCGACTTCCTACGAGCAGTACTTC. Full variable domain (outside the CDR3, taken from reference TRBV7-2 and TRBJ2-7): GAGVSQSPSNKVTEKGKDVELRCDPISGHTALYWYRQSLGQGLEFLIYFQGNSAPDKSGLPSDRFSAERTGGSVSTLTIQRTQQEDSAVYLCASSPTSYEQYFGPGTRLTVT.

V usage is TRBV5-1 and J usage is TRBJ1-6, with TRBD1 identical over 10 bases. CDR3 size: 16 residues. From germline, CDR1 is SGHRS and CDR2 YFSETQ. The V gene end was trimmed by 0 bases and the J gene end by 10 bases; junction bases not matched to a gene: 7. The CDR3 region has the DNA TGCGCCAGCAGCTTGGGACAGGGGGCGCGAGGGTCACCCCTCCACTTT. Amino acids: CASSLGQGARGSPLHF.

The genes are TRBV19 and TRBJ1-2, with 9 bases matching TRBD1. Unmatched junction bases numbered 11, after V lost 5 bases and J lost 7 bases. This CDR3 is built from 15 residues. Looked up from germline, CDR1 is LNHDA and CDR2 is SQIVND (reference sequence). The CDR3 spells CASSVEQGALRGYTF. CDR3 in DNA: TGTGCCAGTAGTGTCGAACAGGGGGCGCTTCGTGGCTACACCTTC.

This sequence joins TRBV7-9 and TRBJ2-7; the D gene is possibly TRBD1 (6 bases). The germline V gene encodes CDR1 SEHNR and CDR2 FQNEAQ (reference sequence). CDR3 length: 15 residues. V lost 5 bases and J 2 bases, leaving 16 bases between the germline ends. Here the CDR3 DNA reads TGTGCCAGCAGCCCCGGGCAGGGGCTAGCCTACGAGCAGTACTTC. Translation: CASSPGQGLAYEQYF.